A single sample is the source of the 11 T cell receptor beta chains below, sequenced in a study of cytomegalovirus exposure and HLA in healthy donors. Using immunoSEQ multiplex PCR, the repertoire was profiled, and TCRdb retains in-frame clones only, with some absent. This sample has about 43,000 clones, with approximately 90% found just once. Sequencing was done on a sample of PBMCs. All receptors come from a man aged 18 to 30 in good health and CMV-seronegative.

In its sample, this clone was seen once. The rearrangement links TRBV5-5 to TRBJ1-4; 9 positions match TRBD1. The CDR3 has 17 amino acids. V shed 0 bases, J shed 5 bases, and the junction held 8 bases outside the gene matches. CDR1 and CDR2 from the germline V gene are SGHKS and YYEKEE (reference sequence). The CDR3 bases are TGTGCCAGCAGCTTGGCGGACAGGGGACCCTGGAATGAAAAACTGTTTTTT. Its protein is CASSLADRGPWNEKLFF.

Points on this clone: Mismatch with germline at one junction end may stem from a read error. V usage is TRBV20-1 and J usage is TRBJ2-3; D is ambiguous. This CDR3 comprises 11 residues. Germline-derived CDR1 and CDR2 are DFQATT and SNEGSKA (reference sequence). The CDR3, as DNA: TGCAGTGCTAGCGAAACAGCTACGCAGTATTTT. Protein sequence: CSASETATQYF.

This sequence joins TRBV7-6 and TRBJ2-2, with TRBD2 as a possible D gene (6 bases). The CDR3 extends over 15 amino acids. Germline CDR1 SGHVS, CDR2 FNYEAQ. The V and J ends lost 3 bases and 5 bases respectively, with 13 bases between them. The CDR3 DNA reads as TGTGCCAGCAGCTTGTTAGGAGGGCCGACCGGGGAGCTGTTTTTT. Translating it yields CASSLLGGPTGELFF.

The V gene is TRBV9, the J gene TRBJ2-7, with TRBD2 identical over 9 bases. V trimming: 4 bases; J trimming: 1 base; junction bases outside the gene matches: 9. The CDR3 contains 16 residues. Germline V gives CDR1 SGDLS, CDR2 YYNGEE. CDR3 loop: CASSPRGRGGSYEQYF. CDR3 DNA sequence: TGTGCCAGCAGCCCGAGGGGGCGGGGGGGATCCTACGAGCAGTACTTC.

The chain has TRBV19 and TRBJ2-1; the D is unclear. This CDR3 has 13 residues. With 5 bases removed from V and 4 bases from J, the gap between germline ends came to 9 bases. The germline V gene has CDR1 LNHDA and CDR2 SQIVND (reference sequence). The CDR3 reads CASSPSFYNEQFF. For the CDR3, the DNA is TGTGCCAGTAGTCCTAGTTTTTACAATGAGCAGTTCTTC.

The rearrangement joins TRBV6-1 to TRBJ2-7; D is possibly TRBD2 (6 bases). The V gene lost 0 bases and the J gene lost 5 bases, with 14 bases spanning the gap. There are 15 residues in the CDR3. Germline V gene data show CDR1 as MNHNS and CDR2 as SASEGT. The CDR3 protein is CASSEARENPHEQYF. CDR3 DNA: TGTGCCAGCAGTGAAGCCCGGGAGAACCCCCACGAGCAGTACTTC.

The rearrangement links TRBV18 to TRBJ2-2; 8 bases fit TRBD1. Looked up from germline, CDR1 is KGHSH and CDR2 is LQKENI. Germline trimming cut 3 bases from V and 4 bases from J; bases unmatched to any gene: 7. This CDR3 has 16 residues. Written as DNA, the CDR3 is TGTGCCAGCTCACCGTCAGCGACAGGGGTCACCGGGGAGCTGTTTTTT. Its protein is CASSPSATGVTGELFF.

This clone appeared a few times. CDR3 sequence reads: CASTPPLVSETQYF. The CDR3 DNA reads TGTGCCAGCACCCCCCCCCTTGTGTCAGAGACCCAGTACTTC. The chain recombines TRBV7-8 with TRBJ2-5; D is undetermined. This CDR3 has 14 residues. Germline lookup yields CDR1 SGHVS and CDR2 FQNEAQ. Trimming pared 7 bases from V and 4 bases from J, leaving 16 bases between.

The gene calls are TRBV5-5 and TRBJ1-2; 9 bases match TRBD1. The CDR3 runs to 15 residues. The V gene end was trimmed by 3 bases and the J gene end by 5 bases; junction bases not matched to a gene: 8. Germline V gene lookup returns CDR1 SGHKS and CDR2 YYEKEE (reference sequence). CDR3 residues: CASSSQGAGDYGYTF. For the CDR3, the DNA is TGTGCCAGCAGCTCACAGGGGGCCGGGGATTATGGCTACACCTTC.

This chain uses TRBV11-3 with TRBJ2-7; D remains unclear. V lost 5 bases, J lost 0 bases, and 11 bases lay in between. This CDR3 region has 14 residues. In germline, CDR1 is SGHNT, CDR2 YENEEA. The CDR3 loop reads CASSPRRGSYEQYF. CDR3 nucleotide sequence: TGTGCCAGCAGCCCTAGGCGAGGCTCCTACGAGCAGTACTTC.

This clone turned up a few times. V usage is TRBV15 and J usage is TRBJ1-4; 7 bases are a match to TRBD1. CDR1 is LNHNV, CDR2 YYDKDF, per germline (reference sequence). The length of the CDR3 is 17 residues. The ends lost 5 bases at V and 4 bases at J; junction bases unmatched: 13. DNA for the CDR3: TGTGCCACCAGCGCGCTCTGGACAGGTGTGAGTAATGAAAAACTGTTTTTT. The encoded protein is CATSALWTGVSNEKLFF.